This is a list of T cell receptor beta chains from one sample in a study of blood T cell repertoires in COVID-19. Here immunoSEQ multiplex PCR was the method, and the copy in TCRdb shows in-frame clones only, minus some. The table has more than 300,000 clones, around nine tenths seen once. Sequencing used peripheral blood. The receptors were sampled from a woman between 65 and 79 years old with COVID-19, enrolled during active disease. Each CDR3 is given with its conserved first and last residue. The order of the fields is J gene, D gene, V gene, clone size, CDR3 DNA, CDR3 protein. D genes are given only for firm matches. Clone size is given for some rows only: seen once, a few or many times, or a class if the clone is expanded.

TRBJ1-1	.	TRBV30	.	TGTGCCTGGAGTGTAACGGAGGGAGCTTTCTTT	CAWSVTEGAFF
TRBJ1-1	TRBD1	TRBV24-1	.	TGTGCCACCAGTGACGGGACAGGGGAAGCTTTCTTT	CATSDGTGEAFF
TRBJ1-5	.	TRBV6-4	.	TGTGCCAGCAGTGCGGTGTATAGCAATCAGCCCCAGCATTTT	CASSAVYSNQPQHF
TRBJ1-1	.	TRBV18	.	TGTGCCAGCTCACCAACAGAGAACACTGAAGCTTTCTTT	CASSPTENTEAFF
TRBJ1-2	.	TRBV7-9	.	TGTGCCAGCAGCGCGCGACAGGTTTATAACTATGGCTACACCTTC	CASSARQVYNYGYTF
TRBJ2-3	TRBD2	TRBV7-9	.	TGTGCCAGCAGCTTGTTGGCGACTAGCGGGGGCACCGGGGGGTATTTT	CASSLLATSGGTGGYF
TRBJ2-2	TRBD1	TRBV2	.	TGTGCCAGCGTGAGACAGGGGACCGGGGAGCTGTTTTTT	CASVRQGTGELFF
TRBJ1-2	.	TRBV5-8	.	TGTGCCAGCGGAGACGATTCTAACTATGGCTACACCTTC	CASGDDSNYGYTF
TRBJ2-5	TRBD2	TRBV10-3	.	TGTGCCATCAGGGGGACTAGCGGAGAGACCCAGTACTTC	CAIRGTSGETQYF
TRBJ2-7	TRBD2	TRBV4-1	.	TGCGCCAGCAGCCAGAGTAGCGGGGAGACAGCCTACGAGCAGTACTTC	CASSQSSGETAYEQYF
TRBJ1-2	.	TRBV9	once	TGTGCCAGCAGCGTGGGGGGTGGTGGCTACACCTTC	CASSVGGGGYTF
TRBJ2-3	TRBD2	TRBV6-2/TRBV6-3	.	TGTGCCAGCAGTTACGGTGGGACTAGCTCTCCAGATACGCAGTATTTT	CASSYGGTSSPDTQYF
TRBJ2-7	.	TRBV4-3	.	TGCGCCAGCAGCCAAGAAGCAGGGTCCTACGAGCAGTACTTC	CASSQEAGSYEQYF
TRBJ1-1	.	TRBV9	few	TGTGCCTCGACCCCTACCCACAGGGAAAGCATGAACACTGAAGCTTTCTTT	CASTPTHRESMNTEAFF
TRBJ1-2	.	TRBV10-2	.	TGCGCCAGCAGTGAGGAAGGAGGGATTGACTATGGCTACACCTTC	CASSEEGGIDYGYTF
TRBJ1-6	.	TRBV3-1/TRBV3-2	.	TGTGCCAGCAGCCAAGATCCTACAGGACCCCTCCACTTT	CASSQDPTGPLHF
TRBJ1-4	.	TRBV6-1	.	TGTGCCAGCAGTGAAGGGTCCGCAGGAGGAGAAAAACTGTTTTTT	CASSEGSAGGEKLFF
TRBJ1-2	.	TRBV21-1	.	TGTGCCAGCAGCCAGGAAAGAGGGAAGGGCTACACCTTC	CASSQERGKGYTF
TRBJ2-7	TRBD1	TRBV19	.	TGTGCCAGTAGTCAGGGGGCCCACGAGCAGTACTTC	CASSQGAHEQYF
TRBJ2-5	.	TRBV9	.	TGTGCCAGCAGCGTAGCTACCGGGGCGGGGCCTCAAGAGACCCAGTACTTC	CASSVATGAGPQETQYF
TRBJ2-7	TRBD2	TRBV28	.	TGTGCCAGCAGTTCCAGGGGACTAGCGTTCTCCTACGAGCAGTACTTC	CASSSRGLAFSYEQYF
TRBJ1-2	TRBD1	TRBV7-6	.	TGTGCCAGCAGCCCCCGACAGGGGGCCCCGGCTAACTATGGCTACACCTTC	CASSPRQGAPANYGYTF
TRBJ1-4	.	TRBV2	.	TGTGCCAGCCGGGGGGATGAAAAACTGTTTTTT	CASRGDEKLFF
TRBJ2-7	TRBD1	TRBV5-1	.	TGCGCCAGCAGCTTGAACCCGGGACAGGACTACGAGCAGTACTTC	CASSLNPGQDYEQYF
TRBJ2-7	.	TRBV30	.	TGTGCCTGGAGGGGGCGATACGAGCAGTACTTC	CAWRGRYEQYF
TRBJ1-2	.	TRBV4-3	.	TGCGCCAGCAGCCAAGTACGCGGGGGTAACTATGGCTACACCTTC	CASSQVRGGNYGYTF
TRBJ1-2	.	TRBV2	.	TGTGCCAGCAGTGAAATGCCAGTAAGCTATGGCTACACCTTC	CASSEMPVSYGYTF
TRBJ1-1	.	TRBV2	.	TGTGCCAGCAGTGAACTCAACACTGAAGCTTTCTTT	CASSELNTEAFF
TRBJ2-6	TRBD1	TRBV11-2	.	TGTGCCAGCAGCTTGGGTAGGGGACAGGGGTCTACCGGGGCCAACGTCCTGACTTTC	CASSLGRGQGSTGANVLTF
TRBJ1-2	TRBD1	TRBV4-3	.	TGCGCCAGCAGCCAAGAGGCAGGGGGCGCATATGGCTACACCTTC	CASSQEAGGAYGYTF
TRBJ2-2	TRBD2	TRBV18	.	TGTGCCAGCTCACCACATCCAGCGGGGGTTACCGGGGAGCTGTTTTTT	CASSPHPAGVTGELFF
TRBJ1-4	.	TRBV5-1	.	TGCGCCAGCAGCGGAGGACAGCCGGAGGAAAAACTGTTTTTT	CASSGGQPEEKLFF
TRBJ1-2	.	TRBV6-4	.	TGTGCCAGCAGTCCCAGGGGCTCCCGCTTCGGCTACACCTTC	CASSPRGSRFGYTF
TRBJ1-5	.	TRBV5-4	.	TGTGCCAGCAGCTTGGGCGGGGCCGGCAATCAGCCCCAGCATTTT	CASSLGGAGNQPQHF
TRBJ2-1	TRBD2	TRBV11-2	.	TGTGCCAGCAGCTTTTCCCTGACTAGCGGTGAGCAGTTCTTC	CASSFSLTSGEQFF
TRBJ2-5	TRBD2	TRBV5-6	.	TGTGCCAGCAGCAAAACTAGCGGGGACGGGACCCAGTACTTC	CASSKTSGDGTQYF
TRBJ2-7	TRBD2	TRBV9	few	TGTGCCAGCAGCGCCGAACAGCTAGCGGGGCGGACCTACGAGCAGTACTTC	CASSAEQLAGRTYEQYF
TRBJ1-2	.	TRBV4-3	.	TGCGCCAGCAGCCAAGACCTATATTTAATTCGCCCTGACTATGGCTACACCTTC	CASSQDLYLIRPDYGYTF
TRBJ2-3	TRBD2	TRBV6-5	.	TGTGCCAGCTCATTAGCGGGGGCCCCCCGGGATACGCAGTATTTT	CASSLAGAPRDTQYF
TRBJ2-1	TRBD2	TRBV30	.	TGTGCCTGGAGTGTTACCGGGACTAACAATGAGCAGTTCTTC	CAWSVTGTNNEQFF
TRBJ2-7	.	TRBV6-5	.	TGTGCCAGCAGTCGAGGGTACGAGCAGTACTTC	CASSRGYEQYF
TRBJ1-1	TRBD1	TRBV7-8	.	TGTGCCAGCAGCTTAGTTGGACAGGGGTGGGGAACTGAAGCTTTCTTT	CASSLVGQGWGTEAFF
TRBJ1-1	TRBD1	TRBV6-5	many	TGTGCCAGCAGTTCCCAAGACAGGGGCCCTGGAGCTTTCTTT	CASSSQDRGPGAFF
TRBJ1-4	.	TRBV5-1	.	TGCGCCAGCATGGAATCCGGGGGAACTAATGAAAAACTGTTTTTT	CASMESGGTNEKLFF
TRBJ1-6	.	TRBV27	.	TGTGCCAGCTCATGGGGCAGATCTAATTCACCCCTCCACTTT	CASSWGRSNSPLHF
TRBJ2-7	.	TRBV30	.	TGTGCCTGGAGTCCGGGAAGTCTCCAGTACTTC	CAWSPGSLQYF
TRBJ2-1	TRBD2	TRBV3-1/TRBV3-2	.	TGTGCCAGCAGCCATGCGGGGGGGCAAGGTGAGCAGTTCTTC	CASSHAGGQGEQFF
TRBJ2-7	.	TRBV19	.	TGTGCCAGTAGTATAAGAACAGGGAGTTCCTACGAGCAGTACTTC	CASSIRTGSSYEQYF
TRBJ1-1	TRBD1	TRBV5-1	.	TGCGCCAGCAGCCGTACAGGGGGGAACACTGAAGCTTTCTTT	CASSRTGGNTEAFF
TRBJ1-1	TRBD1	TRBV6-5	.	TGTGCCAGCAGTCTCTCGGACAGGGGCACTGAAGCTTTCTTT	CASSLSDRGTEAFF
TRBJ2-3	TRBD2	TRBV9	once	TGTGCCAGCAGCGCTTCCCCCGCGCGGCGGGGGATCACAGATACGCAGTATTTT	CASSASPARRGITDTQYF
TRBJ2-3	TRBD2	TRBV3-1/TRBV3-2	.	TGTGCCAGCAGCCAAGGGGTAGCGGGGGGCCCCACAGATACGCAGTATTTT	CASSQGVAGGPTDTQYF
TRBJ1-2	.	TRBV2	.	TGTGCCAGCAGTATCTCCTATGGCTACACCTTC	CASSISYGYTF
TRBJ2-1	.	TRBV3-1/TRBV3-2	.	TGTGCCAGCAGCCCCTCAACAGGGCCCTACAATGAGCAGTTCTTC	CASSPSTGPYNEQFF